These 29 T cell receptor beta chains were all obtained from the same sample, sequenced in a study of OX40 agonist ivuxolimab in advanced cancers. Sequencing was performed with immunoSEQ multiplex PCR; in TCRdb, only in-frame clones are kept and a portion is missing. The sample records 100,000 or so clones, roughly nine tenths being singletons. Sequencing used CD4+ or CD8+ T cells sorted from blood, obtained in a trial of the OX40 agonist ivuxolimab. These receptors were collected from an adult with an advanced solid tumor such as melanoma, head and neck, liver or kidney cancer.

The chain couples TRBV21-1 to TRBJ2-2; the listed D gene, TRBD2, was not tested against the DNA. TRBV21-1 is an annotated pseudogene. The CDR3 sequence is 15 residues long. DNA of the CDR3: TGTGCCAGCAGCAAAAGGACTACCAACACCGGGGAGCTGTTTTTT. The encoded protein is CASSKRTTNTGELFF.

The V gene is TRBV5-4, the J gene TRBJ2-7; D might be TRBD1 or TRBD2, each matching 5 bases. Per germline, CDR1 SGHNT and CDR2 YYREEE (reference sequence). The CDR3 spans 13 residues. V lost 4 bases to trimming and J lost 6 bases, with 14 bases between them. The chain's CDR3 is CASSRDPGGEQYF. The CDR3 DNA is TGTGCCAGCAGCAGGGACCCTGGGGGCGAGCAGTACTTC.

The chain links TRBV14 to TRBJ1-1, with a tentative D call TRBD1 (6 bases). Trimming took off 1 base at V and 0 bases at J, with 12 bases between the two ends. CDR3 length: 16 residues. The germline V gene encodes CDR1 SGHDN and CDR2 FVKESK. The chain's CDR3 is CASSQVGRGMNTEAFF. The CDR3 coding sequence is TGTGCCAGCAGCCAAGTGGGAAGGGGGATGAACACTGAAGCTTTCTTT. Variable domain in full (rest from reference TRBV14 and TRBJ1-1): EAGVTQFPSHSVIEKGQTVTLRCDPISGHDNLYWYRRVMGKEIKFLLHFVKESKQDESGMPNNRFLAERTGGTYSTLKVQPAELEDSGVYFCASSQVGRGMNTEAFFGQGTRLTVV.

The chain links TRBV6-1 to TRBJ1-4; D gene ambiguous. Germline V gene data show CDR1 as MNHNS and CDR2 as SASEGT. Trimming cost V 4 bases and J 8 bases, with 8 bases left between them. This CDR3 contains 12 residues. In DNA, the CDR3 is TGTGCCAGCAGTGTGCACTGGGAAAAACTGTTTTTT. This gives the protein CASSVHWEKLFF.

The chain is built from TRBV5-6 and TRBJ2-5; D might be TRBD1 (6 bases). Germline loops: CDR1 SGHDT, CDR2 YYEEEE. V was clipped by 4 bases and J by 1 base, with 8 bases between them. The CDR3 extends over 13 amino acids. CDR3 in amino acids: CASSKDSQETQYF. CDR3 in DNA: TGTGCCAGCAGCAAGGACAGCCAAGAGACCCAGTACTTC. The complete variable domain, with remaining parts taken from reference TRBV5-6 and TRBJ2-5, reads DAGVTQSPTHLIKTRGQQVTLRCSPKSGHDTVSWYQQALGQGPQFIFQYYEEEERQRGNFPDRFSGHQFPNYSSELNVNALLLGDSALYLCASSKDSQETQYFGPGTRLLVL.

This clone was picked up one time. The J gene is TRBJ2-1, the V gene TRBV5-1, with D hard to call. Trimming removed 0 bases from V and 5 bases from J, with 6 bases in between. From germline, CDR1 is SGHRS and CDR2 YFSETQ. This CDR3 spans 13 amino acids. The CDR3 DNA reads as TGCGCCAGCAGCTTGGACAACCACAATGAGCAGTTCTTC. This encodes CASSLDNHNEQFF.

This clone has just a few counts. This chain joins TRBV20-1 and TRBJ1-1; D gene uncertain. This CDR3 has 10 amino acids. Germline V lookup: CDR1 DFQATT, CDR2 SNEGSKA (reference sequence). CDR3 protein: CTLGAYEAFF. The CDR3 nucleotides are TGCACCCTCGGTGCTTATGAAGCTTTCTTT.

The genes are TRBV7-3 and TRBJ2-2, with D possibly called TRBD1 or TRBD2 (6 bases each). The CDR3 covers 16 residues. CDR1 is SGHTA and CDR2 is FQGTGA in the germline V gene. The V end lost 2 bases, the J end lost 3 bases, and 13 bases lay between the germline ends. The CDR3 nucleotides are TGTGCCAGCAGCTTACAGGGGCGGGGCTACACCGGGGAGCTGTTTTTT. This gives the protein CASSLQGRGYTGELFF.

The gene calls are TRBV7-2 and TRBJ2-7, with 7 bases aligning to TRBD1. The CDR3 is 14 residues long. The ends lost 3 bases at V and 5 bases at J; junction bases unmatched: 7. Germline V lookup: CDR1 SGHTA, CDR2 FQGNSA. The DNA of the CDR3 is TGTGCCAGCAGCTTCGACAGGGCAAGCCACGAGCAGTACTTC. Protein: CASSFDRASHEQYF.

The genes are TRBV30 and TRBJ2-1; D gene unclear. V was cut by 4 bases and J by 3 bases, with 4 bases left in between. Per germline, CDR1 GTSNPN and CDR2 SVGIG (reference sequence). This CDR3 region has 11 residues. CDR3 in DNA: TGTGCCTGGAAGGACTACAATGAGCAGTTCTTC. Residues: CAWKDYNEQFF.

The V and J genes are TRBV23-1 and TRBJ2-5; D unresolved. TRBV23-1 is known as an ORF, though its function is uncertain. Trimming removed 0 bases at V and 0 bases at J, with 14 bases between. The CDR3 loop spans 17 amino acids. The CDR3 sequence: CASSQSPVILHQETQYF. In DNA, the CDR3 is TGCGCCAGCAGTCAATCTCCCGTAATCTTGCACCAAGAGACCCAGTACTTC.

The V and J genes are TRBV4-1 and TRBJ2-7; no definite D call. The germline gives CDR1 MGHRA, CDR2 YSYEKL. V was cut by 1 base and J by 2 bases, with 12 bases left in between. CDR3 length: 15 residues. Written as DNA, the CDR3 is TGCGCCAGCAGCCAAGGGGCGGAAAAAACCTACGAGCAGTACTTC. This sequence encodes CASSQGAEKTYEQYF.

The chain carries TRBV7-9 and TRBJ2-1; D gene ambiguous. Trimming stripped 1 base from V and 5 bases from J, with 6 bases between. The CDR3 contains 13 residues. Germline loops: CDR1 SEHNR, CDR2 FQNEAQ (reference sequence). CDR3: CASSLELNNEQFF. CDR3 nucleotides: TGTGCCAGCAGCTTAGAACTAAACAATGAGCAGTTCTTC.

The chain employs TRBV6-5 and TRBJ2-1, with 9 bases matching TRBD2. Germline CDR1 is MNHEY and CDR2 is SVGAGI. The CDR3 runs 14 residues. Unmatched junction bases numbered 2, after V lost 2 bases and J lost 6 bases. CDR3 region: CASSYSGGINEQFF. The CDR3, as DNA: TGTGCCAGCAGTTACAGCGGGGGGATCAATGAGCAGTTCTTC.

In its sample, this clone was seen many times. The CDR3 DNA sequence: TGTGCCAGCAGCTTAGACAGGGGGCCCTTTCAGGGGCAGTACTTC. It yields the protein CASSLDRGPFQGQYF. The chain recombines TRBV7-2 with TRBJ2-7; 9 bases map to TRBD1. The germline CDR1 and CDR2 sequences are SGHTA and FQGNSA. V was pared by 1 base and J by 9 bases, with 10 bases of the junction left unmatched. The CDR3 is made up of 15 amino acids.

This clone was seen only a few times. This sequence joins TRBV2 and TRBJ1-2; D is unresolved. CDR1 is SNHLY, CDR2 FYNNEI, per germline. There are 12 residues in the CDR3. The V end was cut by 6 bases, the J end by 8 bases, with 13 bases between. The CDR3 loop reads CASSQAGRGYTF. The CDR3 DNA is TGTGCCAGCAGCCAGGCCGGGCGCGGCTACACCTTC. The whole variable domain, filled in from reference TRBV2 and TRBJ1-2, reads EPEVTQTPSHQVTQMGQEVILRCVPISNHLYFYWYRQILGQKVEFLVSFYNNEISEKSEIFDDQFSVERPDGSNFTLKIRSTKLEDSAMYFCASSQAGRGYTFGSGTRLTVV.

The V call is TRBV4-1, the J call TRBJ1-1; D remains unclear. Germline V CDR1 and CDR2: MGHRA, YSYEKL. Trimming removed 1 base at V and 2 bases at J, with 8 bases between. There are 14 residues in the CDR3. The CDR3 protein is CASSQVNSNTEAFF. The CDR3, as DNA: TGCGCCAGCAGCCAAGTCAACAGTAACACTGAAGCTTTCTTT.

The chain's CDR3 is CATSREYNQPQHF. In DNA, the CDR3 is TGTGCCACCAGCAGAGAATACAATCAGCCCCAGCATTTT. The gene calls are TRBV15 and TRBJ1-5, with unresolved D. V was shortened by 0 bases and J by 3 bases, with 3 bases between the two germline ends. The CDR3 is 13 residues long. Per germline, CDR1 LNHNV and CDR2 YYDKDF (reference sequence).

The V and J genes are TRBV6-1 and TRBJ1-2; the D gene is possibly TRBD1 (5 bases). CDR1 and CDR2 from the germline V gene are MNHNS and SASEGT. Trimming stripped 7 bases from V and 8 bases from J, with 14 bases between. This CDR3 region has 12 residues. CDR3 DNA sequence: TGTGCCAGCACATGGGGGTGGAAAGGCTACACCTTC. Amino acids: CASTWGWKGYTF.

The chain has TRBV18 and TRBJ2-3, with D possibly being TRBD1 or TRBD2 (5 bases each). This CDR3 has 15 amino acids. Germline V gene data show CDR1 as KGHSH and CDR2 as LQKENI. V was shortened by 1 base and J by 1 base, with 9 bases between the two germline ends. This CDR3 reads CASSPRQGGTDTQYF. The CDR3 nucleotides read TGTGCCAGCTCACCACGGCAGGGAGGCACAGATACGCAGTATTTT.

The chain links TRBV20-1 to TRBJ2-7; a weak D match, TRBD2 (5 bases). This CDR3 is built from 11 residues. Trimming left V 6 bases short and J 3 bases short, with 9 bases between. Germline loops: CDR1 DFQATT, CDR2 SNEGSKA (reference sequence). The CDR3 coding sequence is TGCAGTGCCCGACGGGGCTACGAGCAGTACTTC. Amino acids: CSARRGYEQYF.

This chain connects TRBV21-1 to TRBJ1-5. TRBV21-1 is deemed a pseudogene. This CDR3 spans 17 amino acids. CDR3 coding DNA: TGTGCCAGCAGCAAAGGTCGGCGGGATCATAGCAATCAGCCCCAGCATTTT. Encoded protein: CASSKGRRDHSNQPQHF.

This chain links TRBV4-1 with TRBJ1-2; D call uncertain. V was cut by 0 bases and J by 5 bases, with 10 bases left in between. This CDR3 spans 14 amino acids. CDR1 and CDR2 (germline): MGHRA, YSYEKL. The DNA for the CDR3 is TGCGCCAGCAGCCAAGACAGATTACTTTATGGCTACACCTTC. As protein: CASSQDRLLYGYTF.

The V gene is TRBV18, the J gene TRBJ1-1; the D gene is possibly TRBD1 (6 bases). Trimming shortened V by 2 bases and J by 4 bases, and 17 bases separated the two germline ends. Germline CDR1 and CDR2: KGHSH and LQKENI. The CDR3 has 16 residues. The CDR3 reads CASSPKQGSSGTEAFF. CDR3 DNA: TGTGCCAGCTCACCAAAGCAGGGGAGTTCGGGCACTGAAGCTTTCTTT. The complete variable domain, with remaining parts taken from reference TRBV18 and TRBJ1-1, reads NAGVMQNPRHLVRRRGQEARLRCSPMKGHSHVYWYRQLPEEGLKFMVYLQKENIIDESGMPKERFSAEFPKEGPSILRIQQVVRGDSAAYFCASSPKQGSSGTEAFFGQGTRLTVV.

V usage is TRBV11-1 and J usage is TRBJ2-3; the D gene could be TRBD1 or TRBD2 (5 bases each). Per the germline V gene, CDR1 is SGHAT and CDR2 is FQDESV (reference sequence). V shed 5 bases and J shed 2 bases, with 17 bases lying between them. This CDR3 region has 16 residues. The CDR3 reads CASSSRDPLNTDTQYF. The CDR3 DNA is TGTGCCAGCAGCAGCCGGGACCCGCTTAACACAGATACGCAGTATTTT.

The chain combines TRBV6-1 with TRBJ2-3; D may be TRBD2 (6 bases). The CDR3 spans 12 residues. Germline values: CDR1 MNHNS, CDR2 SASEGT. V was clipped by 3 bases and J by 9 bases, with 10 bases between them. This chain's CDR3 is CASSERRVTQYF. For the CDR3, the DNA is TGTGCCAGCAGTGAGAGGAGGGTAACGCAGTATTTT.

This clone was detected once. V is TRBV19 and J is TRBJ2-2; 9 bases align to TRBD2. This CDR3 is built from 16 residues. Germline V lookup: CDR1 LNHDA, CDR2 SQIVND (reference sequence). V lost 5 bases and J lost 7; bases outside the gene matches: 11. Here the CDR3 reads CASSPISGGGSGELFF. DNA of the CDR3: TGTGCCAGTAGTCCAATTAGCGGGGGAGGGAGCGGGGAGCTGTTTTTT.

This clone appeared a single time. The chain has TRBV5-4 and TRBJ2-1, with TRBD2 identical over 8 bases. The V gene's germline CDR1 is SGHNT and CDR2 YYREEE (reference sequence). The CDR3 runs 14 residues. V was pared by 3 bases and J by 9 bases, with 8 bases of the junction left unmatched. Here the CDR3 reads CASSSSGSRGEQFF. CDR3 sequence (DNA): TGTGCCAGCAGCTCGAGCGGGAGTCGCGGTGAGCAGTTCTTC.

V is TRBV7-8 and J is TRBJ2-3; D call uncertain. V was clipped by 1 base and J by 8 bases, with 10 bases between them. The CDR3 is made up of 13 amino acids. Looked up from germline, CDR1 is SGHVS and CDR2 is FQNEAQ. CDR3 nucleotide sequence: TGTGCCAGCAGCTTAGTGGTAGCCGGTACGCAGTATTTT. Translating gives CASSLVVAGTQYF.